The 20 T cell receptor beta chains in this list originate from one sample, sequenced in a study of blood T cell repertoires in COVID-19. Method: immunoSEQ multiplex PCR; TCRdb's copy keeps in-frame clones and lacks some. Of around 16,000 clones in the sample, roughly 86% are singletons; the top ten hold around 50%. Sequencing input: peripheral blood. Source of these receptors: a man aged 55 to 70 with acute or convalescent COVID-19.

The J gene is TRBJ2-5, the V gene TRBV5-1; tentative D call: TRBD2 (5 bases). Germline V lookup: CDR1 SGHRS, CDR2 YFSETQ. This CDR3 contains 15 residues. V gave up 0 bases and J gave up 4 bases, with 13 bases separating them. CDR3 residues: CASSLASGIGETQYF. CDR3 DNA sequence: TGCGCCAGCAGCTTGGCGTCGGGGATAGGAGAGACCCAGTACTTC.

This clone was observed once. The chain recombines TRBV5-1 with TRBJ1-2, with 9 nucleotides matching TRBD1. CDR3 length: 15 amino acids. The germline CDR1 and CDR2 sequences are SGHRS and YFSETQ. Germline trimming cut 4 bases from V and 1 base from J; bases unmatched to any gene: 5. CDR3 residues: CASSPGTGLNYGYTF. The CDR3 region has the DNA TGCGCCAGCAGCCCCGGGACAGGGCTTAACTATGGCTACACCTTC.

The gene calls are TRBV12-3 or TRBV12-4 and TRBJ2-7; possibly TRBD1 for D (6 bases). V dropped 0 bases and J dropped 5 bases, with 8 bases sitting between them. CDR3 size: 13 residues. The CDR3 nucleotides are TGTGCCAGCAGTTTAGCCGCAGGGGACGAGCAGTACTTC. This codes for CASSLAAGDEQYF.

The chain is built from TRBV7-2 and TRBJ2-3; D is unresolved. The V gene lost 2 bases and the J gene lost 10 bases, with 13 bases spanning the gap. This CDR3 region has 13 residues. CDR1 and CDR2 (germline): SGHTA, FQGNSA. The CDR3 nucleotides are TGTGCCAGCAGCTTATCAGACACATCCTCGCAGTATTTT. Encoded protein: CASSLSDTSSQYF. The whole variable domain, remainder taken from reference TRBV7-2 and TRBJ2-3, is GAGVSQSPSNKVTEKGKDVELRCDPISGHTALYWYRQSLGQGLEFLIYFQGNSAPDKSGLPSDRFSAERTGGSVSTLTIQRTQQEDSAVYLCASSLSDTSSQYFGPGTRLTVL.

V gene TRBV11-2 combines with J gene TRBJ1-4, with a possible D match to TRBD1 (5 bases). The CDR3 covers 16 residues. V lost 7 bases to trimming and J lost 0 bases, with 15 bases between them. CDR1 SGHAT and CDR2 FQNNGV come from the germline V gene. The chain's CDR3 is CASNPKGAATNEKLFF. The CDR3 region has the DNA TGTGCCAGCAACCCGAAAGGGGCCGCAACTAATGAAAAACTGTTTTTT.

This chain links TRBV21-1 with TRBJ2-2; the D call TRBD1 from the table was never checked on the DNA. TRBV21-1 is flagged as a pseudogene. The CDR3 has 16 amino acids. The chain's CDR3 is CASSLDRGPNTGELFF. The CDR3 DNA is TGTGCCAGCAGCCTTGACAGGGGGCCCAACACCGGGGAGCTGTTTTTT.

CDR3 residues: CASSNRDRDLYGYTF. The CDR3, as DNA: TGTGCCAGTAGTAACCGGGACAGGGACCTCTATGGCTACACCTTC. The chain recombines TRBV19 with TRBJ1-2, with 9 nucleotides matching TRBD1. Germline loops: CDR1 LNHDA, CDR2 SQIVND (reference sequence). The CDR3 is 15 amino acids. V dropped 4 bases and J dropped 4; count of bases not matched to a gene: 7.

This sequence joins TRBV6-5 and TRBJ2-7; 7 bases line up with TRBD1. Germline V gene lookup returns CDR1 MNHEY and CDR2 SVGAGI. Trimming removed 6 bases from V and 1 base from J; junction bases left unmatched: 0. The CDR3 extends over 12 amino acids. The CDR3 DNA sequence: TGTGCCAGCAGGACAGGGTCCTACGAGCAGTACTTC. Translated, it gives CASRTGSYEQYF.

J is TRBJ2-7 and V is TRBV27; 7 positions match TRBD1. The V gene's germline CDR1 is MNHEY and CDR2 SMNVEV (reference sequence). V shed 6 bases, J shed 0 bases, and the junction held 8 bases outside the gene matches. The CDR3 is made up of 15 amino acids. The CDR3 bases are TGTGCCAGCAGACTACGGGGACAGACCTCCTACGAGCAGTACTTC. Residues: CASRLRGQTSYEQYF.

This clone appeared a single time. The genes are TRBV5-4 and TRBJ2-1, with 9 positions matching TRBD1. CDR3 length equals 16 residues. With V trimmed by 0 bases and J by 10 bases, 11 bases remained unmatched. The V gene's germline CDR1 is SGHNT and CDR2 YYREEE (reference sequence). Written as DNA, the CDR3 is TGTGCCAGCAGCTTGGGGACAGGGGCCCAAGGGCGCGAGCAGTTCTTC. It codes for CASSLGTGAQGREQFF.

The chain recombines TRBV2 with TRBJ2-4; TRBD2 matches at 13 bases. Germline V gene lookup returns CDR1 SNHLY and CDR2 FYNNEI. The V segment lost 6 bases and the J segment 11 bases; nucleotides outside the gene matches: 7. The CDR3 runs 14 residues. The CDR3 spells CASRPGLAGTFQYF. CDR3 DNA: TGTGCCAGCAGACCGGGACTAGCGGGAACATTTCAGTACTTC.

The CDR3 protein is CASSLAGGAYEQYF. CDR3 sequence (DNA): TGTGCCAGCAGCCTCGCAGGGGGCGCCTACGAGCAGTACTTC. The chain combines TRBV9 with TRBJ2-7, with TRBD1 identical over 8 bases. Germline CDR1 reads SGDLS; CDR2 reads YYNGEE. J was trimmed by 2 bases and V by 4 bases; bases with no gene match: 5. The CDR3 runs 14 residues.

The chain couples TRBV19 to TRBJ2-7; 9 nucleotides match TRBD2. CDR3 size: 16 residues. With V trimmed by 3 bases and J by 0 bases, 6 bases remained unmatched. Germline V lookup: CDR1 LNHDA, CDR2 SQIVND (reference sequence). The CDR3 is CASSMRAGGISYEQYF. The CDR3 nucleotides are TGTGCCAGTAGTATGCGGGCGGGAGGGATCTCCTACGAGCAGTACTTC.

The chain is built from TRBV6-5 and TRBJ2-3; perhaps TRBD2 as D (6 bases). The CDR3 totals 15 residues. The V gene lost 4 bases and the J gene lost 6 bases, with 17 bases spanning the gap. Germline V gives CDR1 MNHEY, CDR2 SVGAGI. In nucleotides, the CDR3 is TGTGCCAGCAGTTCCGGTCGACTAGGAGCCGATACGCAGTATTTT. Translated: CASSSGRLGADTQYF.

CDR3: CASWTGSSGNTIYF. CDR3 DNA sequence: TGTGCCAGTTGGACGGGGAGCTCTGGAAACACCATATATTTT. The chain is built from TRBV19 and TRBJ1-3; D remains unclear. The CDR3 is 14 residues long. Trimming stripped 8 bases from V and 0 bases from J, with 11 bases between. CDR1 is LNHDA and CDR2 is SQIVND in the germline V gene (reference sequence).

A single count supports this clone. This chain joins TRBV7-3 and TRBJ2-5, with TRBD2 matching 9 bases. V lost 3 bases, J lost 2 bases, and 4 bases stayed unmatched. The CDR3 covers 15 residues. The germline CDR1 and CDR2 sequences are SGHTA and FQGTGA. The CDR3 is CASSLTAGGQETQYF. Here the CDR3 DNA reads TGTGCCAGCAGCTTGACGGCGGGAGGGCAAGAGACCCAGTACTTC.

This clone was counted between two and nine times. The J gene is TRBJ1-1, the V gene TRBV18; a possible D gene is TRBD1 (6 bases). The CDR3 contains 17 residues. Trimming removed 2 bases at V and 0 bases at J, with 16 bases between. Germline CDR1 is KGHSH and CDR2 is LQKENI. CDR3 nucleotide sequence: TGTGCCAGCTCACCATATGGGGGCAATCCCGTGAACACTGAAGCTTTCTTT. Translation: CASSPYGGNPVNTEAFF.

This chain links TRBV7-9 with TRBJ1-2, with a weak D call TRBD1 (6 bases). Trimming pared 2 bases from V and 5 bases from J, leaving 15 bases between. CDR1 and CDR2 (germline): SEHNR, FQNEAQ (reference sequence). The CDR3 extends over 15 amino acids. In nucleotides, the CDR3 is TGTGCCAGCAGCTTAAATCAGGGGCGGAAATATGGCTACACCTTC. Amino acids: CASSLNQGRKYGYTF. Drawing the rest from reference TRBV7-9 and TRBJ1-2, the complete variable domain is DTGVSQNPRHKITKRGQNVTFRCDPISEHNRLYWYRQTLGQGPEFLTYFQNEAQLEKSRLLSDRFSAERPKGSFSTLEIQRTEQGDSAMYLCASSLNQGRKYGYTFGSGTRLTVV.

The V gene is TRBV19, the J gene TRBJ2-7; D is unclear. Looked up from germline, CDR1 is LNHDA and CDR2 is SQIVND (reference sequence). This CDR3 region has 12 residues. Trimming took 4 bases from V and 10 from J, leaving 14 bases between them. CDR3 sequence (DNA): TGTGCCAGTAGTAGTTGGGCGTCCGAACAGTACTTC. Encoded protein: CASSSWASEQYF.

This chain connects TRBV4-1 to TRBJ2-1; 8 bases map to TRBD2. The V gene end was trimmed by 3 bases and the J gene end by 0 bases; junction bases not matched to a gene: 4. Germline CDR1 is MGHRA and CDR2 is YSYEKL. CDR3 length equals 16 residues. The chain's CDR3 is CASSHRLANSYNEQFF. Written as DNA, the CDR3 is TGCGCCAGCAGCCACCGACTAGCGAACTCCTACAATGAGCAGTTCTTC.